This T cell receptor (beta chain) came from a study of molecular identifiers for immune sequencing clone quantification. This clonotype was seen only once. One end of the junction does not line up with germline, which may come from a read error. Germline values: CDR1 ENHRY, CDR2 SYGVKD. This CDR3 is 14 amino acids long. Preparation of the bulk TCR libraries relied on previously described methods and listed TCR primers. TCRdb independently ran MiXCR on the PCR reads; one entry per CDR3 protein. Of about 640,000 distinct CDR3 sequences in the sample, about 20% are singletons; the top ten hold roughly 0.83%.

J is TRBJ1-1 and V is TRBV10-3; 7 positions agree with TRBD1. This clonotype was sampled from a human donor in good health. Some libraries in this study had Jurkat cell RNA spiked in. Sequencing used naive CD8+ T cells from blood, with Jurkat cell RNA spiked in. Specified subset: FACS-sorted CD8+CD4-CCR7+CD45RA+ naive T cells. CDR3 coding DNA: TGTGCCGTCAGTGAGGGACAGTTGGGCACTGAAGCTTTCTTT. It encodes CAVSEGQLGTEAFF.